This TCR beta chain was identified during a study of blood T cell repertoires in COVID-19. As for the study in general: Material from acute and convalescent COVID-19 was sourced from the United States, Italy and Spain.

From germline, CDR1 is SGHRS and CDR2 YFSETQ. The CDR3 loop spans 14 amino acids. The V end was cut by 4 bases, the J end by 5 bases, with 15 bases between. Only in-frame clones appear in the TCRdb table, and some are missing; sequencing was by immunoSEQ multiplex PCR. The top ten hold roughly 9.8% of the sample, which has more than 150,000 clones, roughly 84% seen once. The V gene is TRBV5-1, the J gene TRBJ1-1; D uncertain. This clonotype was sampled from a woman of 80 years or more with acute or convalescent COVID-19. Sample: peripheral blood. The CDR3: CASSAQDSWTEAFF. CDR3 DNA: TGCGCCAGCAGCGCTCAGGATTCATGGACTGAAGCTTTCTTT. Combining the CDR3 with reference TRBV5-1 and TRBJ1-1 gives the whole variable domain KAGVTQTPRYLIKTRGQQVTLSCSPISGHRSVSWYQQTPGQGLQFLFEYFSETQRNKGNFPGRFSGRQFSNSRSEMNVSTLELGDSALYLCASSAQDSWTEAFFGQGTRLTVV.